This record looks at one T cell receptor (beta chain) sequence and its context. This specimen comes from a study of T-cell memory formation after mild COVID-19. TCRdb processed the 5' RACE reads anew with MiXCR; each CDR3 protein has one entry. The sample consists of 120,000 or so distinct CDR3 sequences, around a sixth of them appearing once. CDR1 is SQVTM and CDR2 is ANQGSEA in the germline V gene. The CDR3 covers 12 residues. The sequence was obtained from an adult woman who had mild COVID-19 (a few samples of this study predate the infection). Cell type and time point are not known. The chain joins TRBV29-1 to TRBJ2-1; D perhaps matches TRBD2 (5 bases). Sequencing input: PBMCs or a T cell subset sorted from them (not recorded which). CDR3 region: CSHSRGWDEQFF. DNA for the CDR3: TGCAGTCATAGCCGGGGATGGGATGAGCAGTTCTTC.